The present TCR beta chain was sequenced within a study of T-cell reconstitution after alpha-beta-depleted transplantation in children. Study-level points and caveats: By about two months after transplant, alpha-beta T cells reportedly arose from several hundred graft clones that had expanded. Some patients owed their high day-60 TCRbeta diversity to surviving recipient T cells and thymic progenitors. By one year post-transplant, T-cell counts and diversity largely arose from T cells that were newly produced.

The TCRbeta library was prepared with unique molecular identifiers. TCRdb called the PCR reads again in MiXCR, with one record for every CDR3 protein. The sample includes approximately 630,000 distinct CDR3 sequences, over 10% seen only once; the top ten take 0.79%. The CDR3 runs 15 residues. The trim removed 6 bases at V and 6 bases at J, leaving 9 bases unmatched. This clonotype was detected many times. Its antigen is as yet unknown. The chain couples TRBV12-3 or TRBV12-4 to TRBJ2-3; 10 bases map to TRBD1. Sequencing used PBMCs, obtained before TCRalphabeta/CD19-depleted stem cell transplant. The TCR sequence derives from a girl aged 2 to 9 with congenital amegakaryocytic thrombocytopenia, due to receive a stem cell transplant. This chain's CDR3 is CASRRTGGEKDTQYF. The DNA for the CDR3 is TGTGCCAGCAGGCGGACAGGGGGTGAGAAGGATACGCAGTATTTT.